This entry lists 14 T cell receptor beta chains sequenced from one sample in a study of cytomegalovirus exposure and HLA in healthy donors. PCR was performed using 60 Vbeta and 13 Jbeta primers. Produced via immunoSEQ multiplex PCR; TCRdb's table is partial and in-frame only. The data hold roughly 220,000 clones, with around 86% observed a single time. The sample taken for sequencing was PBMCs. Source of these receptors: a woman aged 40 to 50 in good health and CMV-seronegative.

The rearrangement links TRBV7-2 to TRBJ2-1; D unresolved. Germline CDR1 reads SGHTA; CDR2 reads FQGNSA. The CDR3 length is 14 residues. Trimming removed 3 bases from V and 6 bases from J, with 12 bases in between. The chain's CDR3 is CASSFSSPSNEQFF. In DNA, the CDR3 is TGTGCCAGCAGCTTCTCCTCGCCGAGCAATGAGCAGTTCTTC.

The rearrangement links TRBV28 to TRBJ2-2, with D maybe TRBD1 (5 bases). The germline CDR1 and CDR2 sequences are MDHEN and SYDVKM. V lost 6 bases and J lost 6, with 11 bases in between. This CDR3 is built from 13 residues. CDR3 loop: CASSPDSPGELFF. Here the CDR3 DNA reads TGTGCCAGCAGCCCCGACAGTCCCGGGGAGCTGTTTTTT.

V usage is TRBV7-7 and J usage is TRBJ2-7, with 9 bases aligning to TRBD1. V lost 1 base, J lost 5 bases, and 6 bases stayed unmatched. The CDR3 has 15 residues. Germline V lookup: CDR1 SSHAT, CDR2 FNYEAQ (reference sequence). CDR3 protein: CASSLGTGGIDEQYF. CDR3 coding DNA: TGTGCCAGCAGCTTAGGCACAGGGGGCATCGACGAGCAGTACTTC.

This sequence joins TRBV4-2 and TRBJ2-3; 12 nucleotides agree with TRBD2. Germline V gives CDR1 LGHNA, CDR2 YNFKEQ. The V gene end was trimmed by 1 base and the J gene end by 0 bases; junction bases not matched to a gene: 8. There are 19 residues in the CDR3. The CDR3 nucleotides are TGTGCCAGCAGCCAAGGCATTTTCGGGACTAGCGGGAGCACAGATACGCAGTATTTT. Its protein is CASSQGIFGTSGSTDTQYF.

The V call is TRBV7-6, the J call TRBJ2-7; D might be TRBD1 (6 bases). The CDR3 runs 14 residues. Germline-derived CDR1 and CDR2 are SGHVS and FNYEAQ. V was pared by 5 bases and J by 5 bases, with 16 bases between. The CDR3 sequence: CASSPRPGVDEQYF. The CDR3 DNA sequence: TGTGCCAGCAGCCCAAGGCCAGGGGTTGACGAGCAGTACTTC.

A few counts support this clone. The CDR3 sequence: CASSLRLAANEQFF. The CDR3 DNA sequence: TGTGCCAGCAGCTTGCGACTAGCGGCCAATGAGCAGTTCTTC. V is TRBV5-4 and J is TRBJ2-1, with 9 bases that match TRBD2. This CDR3 has 14 residues. Germline trimming cut 1 base from V and 6 bases from J; bases unmatched to any gene: 2. Germline assignment: CDR1 SGHNT and CDR2 YYREEE (reference sequence).

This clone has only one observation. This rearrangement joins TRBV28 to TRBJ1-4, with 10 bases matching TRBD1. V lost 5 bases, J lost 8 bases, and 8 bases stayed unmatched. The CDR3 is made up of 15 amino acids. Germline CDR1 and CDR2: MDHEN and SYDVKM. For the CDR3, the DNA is TGTGCCAGCAGTCCAGGGGACAGGGGAAACGAAAAACTGTTTTTT. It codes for CASSPGDRGNEKLFF.

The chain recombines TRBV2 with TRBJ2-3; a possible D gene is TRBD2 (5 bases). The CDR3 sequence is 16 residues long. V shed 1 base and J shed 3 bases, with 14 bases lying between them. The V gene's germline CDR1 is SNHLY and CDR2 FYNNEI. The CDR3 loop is CASSEGMGVYTDTQYF. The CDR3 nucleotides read TGTGCCAGCAGTGAAGGGATGGGAGTCTATACAGATACGCAGTATTTT. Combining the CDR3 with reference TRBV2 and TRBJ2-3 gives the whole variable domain EPEVTQTPSHQVTQMGQEVILRCVPISNHLYFYWYRQILGQKVEFLVSFYNNEISEKSEIFDDQFSVERPDGSNFTLKIRSTKLEDSAMYFCASSEGMGVYTDTQYFGPGTRLTVL.

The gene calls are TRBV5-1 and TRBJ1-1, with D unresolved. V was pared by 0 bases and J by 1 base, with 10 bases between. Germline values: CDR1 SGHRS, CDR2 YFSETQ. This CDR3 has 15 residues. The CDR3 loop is CASSLAGYRNTEAFF. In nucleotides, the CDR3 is TGCGCCAGCAGCTTGGCCGGTTACAGGAACACTGAAGCTTTCTTT.

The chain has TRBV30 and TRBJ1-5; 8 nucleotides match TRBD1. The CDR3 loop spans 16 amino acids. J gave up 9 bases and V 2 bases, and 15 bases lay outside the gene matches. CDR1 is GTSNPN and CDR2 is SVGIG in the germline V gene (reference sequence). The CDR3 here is CAWSTRRAGGRGPQHF. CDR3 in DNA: TGTGCCTGGAGTACTAGGAGGGCAGGGGGCCGGGGGCCCCAGCATTTT.

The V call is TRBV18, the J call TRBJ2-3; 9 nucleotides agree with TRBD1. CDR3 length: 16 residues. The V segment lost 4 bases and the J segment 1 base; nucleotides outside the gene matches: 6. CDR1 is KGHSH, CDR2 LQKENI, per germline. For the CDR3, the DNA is TGTGCCAGCTCACACCGGGACAGGGATCGCACAGATACGCAGTATTTT. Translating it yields CASSHRDRDRTDTQYF.

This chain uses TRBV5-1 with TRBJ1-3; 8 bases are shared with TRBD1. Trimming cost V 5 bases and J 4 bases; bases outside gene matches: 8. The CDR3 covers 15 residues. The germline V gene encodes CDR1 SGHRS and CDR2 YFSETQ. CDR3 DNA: TGCGCCAGCAGTCAGACAGGGGATGACGGAAACACCATATATTTT. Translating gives CASSQTGDDGNTIYF.

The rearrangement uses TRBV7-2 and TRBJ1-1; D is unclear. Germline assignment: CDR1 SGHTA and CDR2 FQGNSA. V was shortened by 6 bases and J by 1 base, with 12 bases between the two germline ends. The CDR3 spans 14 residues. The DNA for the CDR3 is TGTGCCAGCAGTGTCAACCGGGAGAACACTGAAGCTTTCTTT. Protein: CASSVNRENTEAFF.

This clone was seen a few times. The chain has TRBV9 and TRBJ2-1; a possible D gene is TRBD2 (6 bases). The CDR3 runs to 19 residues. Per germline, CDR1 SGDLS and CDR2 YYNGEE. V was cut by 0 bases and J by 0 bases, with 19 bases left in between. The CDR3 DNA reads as TGTGCCAGCAGCGTAGACCTGAGGGAGGCACCATACTCCTACAATGAGCAGTTCTTC. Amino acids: CASSVDLREAPYSYNEQFF.